The 5 T cell receptor beta chains in this list originate from one sample, sequenced in a study of blood T cell repertoires in COVID-19. Clones were read by immunoSEQ multiplex PCR, and TCRdb kept only the in-frame ones, dropping some. Of about 390,000 clones listed, roughly 89% were seen once; the top ten hold about 9.4%. The sequenced sample consisted of PBMCs or T cells enriched from blood (not recorded which). The receptors were gathered from a woman aged 45-65 years who had recovered from COVID-19.

The chain uses TRBV28 and TRBJ1-5; 9 bases match TRBD1. With 6 bases clipped from V and 8 bases from J, the junction kept 14 bases outside the gene matches. The CDR3 has 16 residues. The germline CDR1 and CDR2 sequences are MDHEN and SYDVKM. The CDR3 here is CASRGPGQGRKEPQHF. In nucleotides, the CDR3 is TGTGCCAGCAGGGGTCCCGGACAGGGGAGGAAAGAGCCCCAGCATTTT.

The rearrangement uses TRBV27 and TRBJ1-2; D is unresolved. From germline, CDR1 is MNHEY and CDR2 SMNVEV (reference sequence). The V end lost 5 bases, the J end lost 1 base, and 11 bases lay between the germline ends. The CDR3 is made up of 14 amino acids. The CDR3 here is CASSPGLRNYGYTF. CDR3 coding DNA: TGTGCCAGCAGTCCAGGACTGCGTAACTATGGCTACACCTTC.

This clone occurred once. The J gene is TRBJ1-2, the V gene TRBV2; possible D gene TRBD1, 5 bases. The CDR3 runs 15 residues. Trimming stripped 5 bases from V and 12 bases from J, with 25 bases between. Germline-derived CDR1 and CDR2 are SNHLY and FYNNEI. The CDR3 nucleotides read TGTGCCAGCAGTATACAAACAGGTCTTTACGGTAAAAACACCTTC. It specifies CASSIQTGLYGKNTF.

The gene calls are TRBV25-1 and TRBJ1-2; the match to TRBD1 covers 7 bases. Germline loops: CDR1 MGHDK, CDR2 SYGVNS. The trim removed 2 bases at V and 7 bases at J, leaving 7 bases unmatched. This CDR3 region has 14 residues. For the CDR3, the DNA is TGTGCCAGCAGTGAACCCCTGACAGGGTTTGGCTACACCTTC. As protein: CASSEPLTGFGYTF.

The chain employs TRBV6-5 and TRBJ1-5; 9 bases match TRBD1. Germline assignment: CDR1 MNHEY and CDR2 SVGAGI. The CDR3 runs to 15 residues. J lost 6 bases, V lost 6 bases, and 9 bases had no gene match. Here the CDR3 reads CASSVGQGRTQPQHF. In nucleotides, the CDR3 is TGTGCCAGCAGCGTGGGACAGGGAAGGACTCAGCCCCAGCATTTT.